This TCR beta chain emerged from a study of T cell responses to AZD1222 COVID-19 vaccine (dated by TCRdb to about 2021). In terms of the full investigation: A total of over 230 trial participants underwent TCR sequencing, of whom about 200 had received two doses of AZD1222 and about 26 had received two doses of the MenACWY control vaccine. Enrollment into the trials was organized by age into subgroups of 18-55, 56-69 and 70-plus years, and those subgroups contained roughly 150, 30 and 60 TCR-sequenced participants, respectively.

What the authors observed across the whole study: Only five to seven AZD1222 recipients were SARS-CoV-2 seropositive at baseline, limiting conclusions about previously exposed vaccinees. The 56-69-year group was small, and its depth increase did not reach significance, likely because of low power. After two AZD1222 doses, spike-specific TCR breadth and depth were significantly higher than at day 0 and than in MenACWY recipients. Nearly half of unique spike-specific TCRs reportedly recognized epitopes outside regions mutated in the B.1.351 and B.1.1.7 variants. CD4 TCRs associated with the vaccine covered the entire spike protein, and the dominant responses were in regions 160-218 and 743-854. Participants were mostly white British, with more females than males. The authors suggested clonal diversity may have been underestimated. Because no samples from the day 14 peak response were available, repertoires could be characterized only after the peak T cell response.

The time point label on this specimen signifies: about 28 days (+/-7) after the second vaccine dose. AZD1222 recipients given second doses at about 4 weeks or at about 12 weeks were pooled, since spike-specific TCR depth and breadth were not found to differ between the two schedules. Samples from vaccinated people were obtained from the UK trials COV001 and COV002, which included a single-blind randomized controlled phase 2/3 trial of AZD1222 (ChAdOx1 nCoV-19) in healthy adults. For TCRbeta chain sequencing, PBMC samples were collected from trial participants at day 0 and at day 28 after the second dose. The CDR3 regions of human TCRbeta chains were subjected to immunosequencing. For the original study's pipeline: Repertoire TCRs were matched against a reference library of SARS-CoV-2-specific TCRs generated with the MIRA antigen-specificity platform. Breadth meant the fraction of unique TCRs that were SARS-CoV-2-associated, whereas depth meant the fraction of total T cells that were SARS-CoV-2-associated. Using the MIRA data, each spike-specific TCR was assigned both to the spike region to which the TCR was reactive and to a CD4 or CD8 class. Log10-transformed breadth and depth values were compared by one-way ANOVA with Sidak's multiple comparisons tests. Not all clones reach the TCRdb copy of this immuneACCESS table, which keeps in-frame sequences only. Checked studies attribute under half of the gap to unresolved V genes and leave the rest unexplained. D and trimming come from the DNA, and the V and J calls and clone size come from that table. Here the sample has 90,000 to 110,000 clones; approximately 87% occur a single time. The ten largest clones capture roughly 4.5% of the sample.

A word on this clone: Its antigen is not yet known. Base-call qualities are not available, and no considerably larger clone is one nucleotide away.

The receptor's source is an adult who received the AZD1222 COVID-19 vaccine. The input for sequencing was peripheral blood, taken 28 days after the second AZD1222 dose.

This receptor has the CDR3 CATSDKGAWGLNEQFF. The nucleotide sequence is TGTGCCACCAGTGATAAGGGGGCGTGGGGGTTGAATGAGCAGTTCTTC. The sequence joins TRBV24-1 to TRBJ2-1; 7 central bases correspond to TRBD1. The CDR3 runs 16 residues from the cysteine to the phenylalanine. Here the CDR3 DNA is all that survives: 48 bases in frame from base 1. The germline V and J ends show losses of 3 bases and 7 bases respectively, and no gene match explains 11 bases of the junction. CDR1 and CDR2 (KGHDR, SFDVKD) derive from the germline V gene.